This T cell receptor (beta chain) was sequenced for a study of cytomegalovirus exposure and HLA in healthy donors (dated by TCRdb to between 2016 and 2019). Study-level background: An earlier analysis of 550 to 700 of the donors reported roughly 270 Gb of sequence data and roughly 110 million unique TCR beta sequences from about 179 million T cells. About 280 gigabases of sequencing data and around 90 million unique TCR sequences made up an early release that covered several hundred HLA-typed donors. The genetic ancestry cluster associated with self-reported Caucasian donors included over 65% of the approximately 400 genotyped donors. The study aimed to test whether cataloging public T cell receptors could reveal signatures of past pathogen exposure. The study profiled the T cell repertoires of 550 to 700 subjects by immunosequencing and related them to cytomegalovirus serostatus. A separate validation cohort of roughly 110 different subjects was used in addition to the approximately 700-subject first cohort. High-throughput TCR immunosequencing, statistical association of individual TCRs with disease status, and machine learning were combined to predict cytomegalovirus infection status. A later analysis re-examined previously published TCR beta repertoires from 500 to 700 donors and added high-resolution HLA genotyping to investigate patterns of TCR occurrence. The later analysis used no new phenotypic data to find candidate immune exposures, relying instead on TCR beta sequences and their occurrence across donors. An earlier analysis of 450 to 750 of the donors used high-throughput TCR beta sequencing to judge whether each TCR beta V gene segment behaved as functional or pseudogenic. Alongside the repertoire data, information on donor age, sex, ethnicity and CMV serostatus was compiled. A later genetic analysis took genome-wide SNP genotypes for about 65% of the roughly 670 donors and used that subset as a discovery cohort. All discovery cohort repertoires had been generated on a single sequencing platform. Class I and class II HLA loci were covered by the typing at four-digit resolution. Typing coverage varied by locus: roughly 620-630 donors for A, B, C, DRB1 and DQB1; roughly 500 for DQA1; approximately 610 for DPA1; under 490 for DPB1. About five DR-DQ haplotypes were handled as single units for association and clustering, since linkage in the cohort was strong. Among roughly 400 genotyped donors of the cohort, an average of around 240,000 unique TCR beta nucleotide sequences was sequenced per donor, of which about 19% were non-productive.

The cohort consisted of hundreds of healthy bone marrow donors. At the time of sampling, every cohort member was nominally healthy, though immune exposures that went unrecorded were likely present. The donor tested CMV seropositive, placing the donor among the 289 seropositive members of the cohort. Each donor provided a peripheral blood sample, and peripheral blood mononuclear cells were used for TCR beta sequencing. The Qiagen DNeasy Blood Extraction Kit was used to extract genomic DNA from the blood cell samples. Points the paper makes about the study in general: The authors suggested that the approach could potentially be extended to other disease states and immunological phenotypes. In a later analysis, around 17,000 TCR beta sequences were associated with specific HLA alleles at a false discovery rate of 0.05. Some IMGT-functional V segments, including TRBV6-2 and TRBV6-3, could not be told apart with the 87-base-pair reads, so those segments were excluded. Assigning TCR associations to individual alleles was difficult when HLA alleles, especially DR and DQ, strongly co-occurred. The classifier was reported to diagnose cytomegalovirus status with high specificity and sensitivity in both the original and validation cohorts. A cluster of highly shared sequence variants was judged likely to represent a technical artifact of the sequencing pipeline. The study gave a list of about 170 TCR beta chains associated with cytomegalovirus. Several of the top co-occurrence clusters appeared to be linked to parvovirus B19, influenza, CMV and Epstein-Barr virus, according to a later analysis. A later analysis found that most CMV-associated TCR beta chains appeared HLA-restricted, with HLA associations seemingly driven largely by CMV exposure. Correlated functional status among segregating V segments might reflect linkage disequilibrium, but an unknown experimental factor could not be ruled out. Across donors, most TCR sequences were observed very rarely, whereas some public TCRs were present in many individuals. In a later analysis, TCR association rates were found to vary across HLA loci, with the most associated TCRs seen for DRB1 alleles and the fewest for HLA-C alleles. A further reported finding was that TCR beta sequences accurately predicted the HLA-A and HLA-B alleles for most subjects in the first cohort. For the cohort, immune exposure information was limited to CMV serostatus. Sequencing depth was assumed to be roughly uniform across donors in the presence/absence analyses, though that assumption may not hold. In an earlier analysis of approximately 590 of the donors, most TCR beta V segments appeared in productive rearrangements about 87% or about 30% of the time, broadly matching IMGT annotations. In a later genetic analysis, a missense DCLRE1C variant was associated with V-gene and J-gene trimming of TCR beta chains, and the association was replicated in an independent cohort. The earlier analysis of 587 of the donors excluded about 16 rarely observed V segments, including chromosome 9 orphons, because counts were too low. In a later analysis, HLA-associated TCR beta chains were found to be more clonally expanded and to have lower generation probabilities than equally common non-associated chains. Because HLA typing was missing for some donors at each locus, association tests included only the typed subset. A few of the identified cytomegalovirus-associated TCR beta chains were confirmed in vitro to be specific for cytomegalovirus antigens. According to a later genetic analysis, donors in an Asian-associated ancestry cluster had fewer N-insertions in productive TCRs than the approximately 670-donor mean. Only TCR beta chains were sequenced in this cohort, and the absence of alpha or paired-chain data limited detectable features.

In the germline V gene (reference sequence), CDR1 corresponds to SGHNT and CDR2 to YYREEE. V sheds 3 bases and J sheds 3 bases, leaving 11 bases between their ends. Inclusive of the bounding cysteine and phenylalanine, the CDR3 is 14 residues long. The entry retains the CDR3 DNA only, 42 bases that are in frame from base 1. A few counts support this clone. The antigen it binds to is not known. Per-nucleotide qualities are absent, and no much larger clonotype sits a single base away. Libraries were built with the immunoSEQ multiplex PCR assay. For the multiplex PCR, a mixture combining 60 forward primers for TCR Vbeta segments and 13 reverse primers for TCR Jbeta segments was used. The CDR3 region of rearranged TCR beta genes was amplified from genomic DNA by a multiplex PCR assay. Amplified TCR beta libraries were sequenced as 87-base-pair reads on the Illumina HiSeq System. In the paper's pipeline: A later analysis tallied roughly 78 million unique TCR beta chains across the 550 to 850 repertoires, and approximately 11 million of those chains were shared by two or more donors. Raw reads were error-corrected and collapsed into unique sequences by a nearest-neighbor algorithm in which closely related sequences were merged to remove PCR and sequencing errors. Alignment of CDR3 sequences to IMGT reference sequences was used to assign V, D and J gene segments. For a sequence to be retained, at least a six-nucleotide match to both a V gene segment and a J gene segment was required. Rearrangements were called productive when the CDR3 lacked stop codons and stayed in frame with V and J; all others were non-productive. CDR3 was defined by IMGT convention, running from the second conserved V-encoded cysteine to the conserved J-encoded phenylalanine. The earlier analysis of about 500 of the donors excluded sequences that lacked an unambiguous match to a single V gene segment. In an earlier analysis of 450 to 750 of the donors, a V segment was called functional when productive rearrangements were above 56.7%, and segregating when the standard deviation between donors exceeded 5%. To diagnose cytomegalovirus status from the catalog of TCR beta chain sequences, a statistical classification framework was built. V and J gene assignment, in a later analysis, came from comparing TCR nucleotide sequences with IMGT/GENE-DB human TR gene sequences. Using the TCRdist pipeline, a later analysis assigned CDR3 sequences along with most-parsimonious VDJ recombination scenarios. In a later analysis, each TCR beta chain was defined by its CDR3 amino acid sequence together with its V-gene family, and reads lacking a unique V-gene family were excluded. As a way to deal with suspected cross-contamination and a sequencing artifact, a later analysis dropped hundreds of nucleotide sequences that were highly shared and had low generation probability. A later analysis calculated a clonal expansion index for each public chain from normalized within-repertoire ranks of inferred template counts. Generation probabilities in a later analysis came from a VDJ recombination model fitted to out-of-frame rearrangements, and those results were checked against IGoR. In a later analysis, TCR-TCR, TCR-HLA and TCR-CMV co-occurrence was scored with hypergeometric tests, and a repertoire-size bias correction was applied to TCR pairs. In a later analysis, false discovery rates were estimated by permuting HLA or CMV assignments 20 times. A later analysis grouped co-occurring TCRs with DBSCAN, adding TCRdist sequence similarity when clustering within HLA-allele-positive subsets. Repertoires with fewer than 30,000 or more than 120,000 public chains, plus five repertoires with anomalous nucleotide sharing, were excluded from co-occurrence clustering. Here the immuneACCESS table is served through TCRdb, limited to in-frame sequences with V and J called. Missing clones are a known gap in these copies; in checked studies unresolved V genes cover under half, and the rest lacks a known reason. That table gives V, J and clone size, and the DNA gave D and trimming. For this sample there are approximately 160,000 clones; about 75% appear just once. Together, the top ten hold roughly 7% of the sample.

Recombination connected TRBV5-4 to TRBJ2-3, with TRBD1 perhaps the D gene, on 5 matching bases. The receptor was derived from a male donor in good health and CMV-seropositive. Sequences were obtained from PBMCs. The CDR3 region has the sequence CASSSTRGTDTQYF. In nucleotide form, the sequence is TGTGCCAGCAGCTCCACAAGGGGAACAGATACGCAGTATTTT.